One and the same sample provided the 14 T cell receptor beta chains below, sequenced in a study of CD8+CD57+ T cells in acquired aplastic anemia. According to the study, genomic DNA was the template for TCR beta VDJ and CDR3 profiling. One entry per CDR3 protein, called by TCRdb with MiXCR from the reads. This table holds around 180,000 distinct CDR3 sequences, less than 60% found once. Sequenced patients had shown CD8+CD57+ cell expansion by flow cytometry. Sequencing was performed on sorted CD4+, CD8+, or CD8+CD57+ T cells (not recorded which) from PBMCs. The receptors were sampled from a human donor with aplastic anemia.

The chain combines TRBV2 with TRBJ1-2; no reliable D call. Germline CDR1 is SNHLY and CDR2 is FYNNEI. Trimming pared 1 base from V and 8 bases from J, leaving 17 bases between. The CDR3 contains 15 residues. CDR3 DNA sequence: TGTGCCAGCAGTGAAGTAGGGTCCTCCTCGGGGGGCTACACCTTC. Translated: CASSEVGSSSGGYTF. The full variable domain, rest sourced from reference TRBV2 and TRBJ1-2, is EPEVTQTPSHQVTQMGQEVILRCVPISNHLYFYWYRQILGQKVEFLVSFYNNEISEKSEIFDDQFSVERPDGSNFTLKIRSTKLEDSAMYFCASSEVGSSSGGYTFGSGTRLTVV.

The chain has TRBV2 and TRBJ1-5; 8 bases fit TRBD1. CDR3 size: 16 residues. Germline CDR1 is SNHLY and CDR2 is FYNNEI. V gave up 3 bases and J gave up 4 bases; unmatched junction bases: 8. The CDR3 nucleotides read TGTGCCAGCAGTGAGCATGGACAGGGCTGGAATCAGCCCCAGCATTTT. Translating gives CASSEHGQGWNQPQHF.

This chain connects TRBV2 to TRBJ2-3; 12 positions match TRBD2. The CDR3 length is 16 residues. V trimming: 5 bases; J trimming: 5 bases; junction bases outside the gene matches: 8. CDR1 is SNHLY, CDR2 FYNNEI, per germline. CDR3 loop: CASSYASGGDGDTQYF. CDR3 nucleotides: TGTGCCAGCAGTTACGCTAGCGGGGGGGACGGAGATACGCAGTATTTT.

This sequence joins TRBV20-1 and TRBJ1-1; 8 bases map to TRBD1. The CDR3 consists of 15 residues. V was pared by 0 bases and J by 1 base, with 4 bases of the junction left unmatched. In germline, CDR1 is DFQATT, CDR2 SNEGSKA (reference sequence). The chain's CDR3 is CSAREWGTGNTEAFF. In DNA, the CDR3 is TGCAGTGCTAGAGAGTGGGGGACAGGGAACACTGAAGCTTTCTTT.

This clonotype was picked up many times. The chain has TRBV24-1 and TRBJ1-1; 10 bases are shared with TRBD1. CDR3 size: 14 residues. V was clipped by 8 bases and J by 0 bases; unmatched bases: 2. Germline V CDR1 and CDR2: KGHDR, SFDVKD. CDR3: CATTGTGVNTEAFF. The CDR3 bases are TGTGCCACCACCGGGACAGGGGTGAACACTGAAGCTTTCTTT.

The rearrangement joins TRBV10-2 to TRBJ1-1; D gene uncertain. This CDR3 spans 13 amino acids. Trimming removed 6 bases from V and 1 base from J, with 9 bases in between. The germline V gene encodes CDR1 WSHSY and CDR2 SAAADI. The CDR3 DNA is TGCGCCAGCAGCGGTGACACGAACACTGAAGCTTTCTTT. Its protein is CASSGDTNTEAFF.

The V gene is TRBV20-1, the J gene TRBJ2-1; TRBD1 might be the D (6 bases). Germline assignment: CDR1 DFQATT and CDR2 SNEGSKA (reference sequence). The V and J ends lost 3 bases and 3 bases respectively, with 15 bases between them. This CDR3 is 15 amino acids long. CDR3: CSARRPAGDYNEQFF. Here the CDR3 DNA reads TGCAGTGCTAGGAGGCCAGCAGGGGACTACAATGAGCAGTTCTTC.

The chain uses TRBV5-4 and TRBJ2-7; D call uncertain. Trimming removed 0 bases at V and 2 bases at J, with 15 bases between. In germline, CDR1 is SGHNT, CDR2 YYREEE (reference sequence). The CDR3 totals 16 residues. The CDR3 here is CASSLDLAVGTYEQYF. The CDR3 DNA reads as TGTGCCAGCAGCTTGGACCTGGCGGTAGGAACCTACGAGCAGTACTTC.

This clonotype was counted between two and nine times. The chain has TRBV24-1 and TRBJ1-5; unclear D gene. The CDR3 length is 12 residues. CDR1 and CDR2 (germline): KGHDR, SFDVKD. The ends were cut back, 9 bases at V and 8 bases at J, with 13 bases in the middle. The CDR3 coding sequence is TGTGCCACCCGTTCTAACGAAGAGCCCCAGCATTTT. This encodes CATRSNEEPQHF.

This clonotype was found many times. This rearrangement joins TRBV3-1 to TRBJ1-1; D call uncertain. V lost 1 base, J lost 1 base, and 7 bases lay in between. Germline CDR1 is LGHDT and CDR2 is YNNKEL (reference sequence). This CDR3 region has 14 residues. The CDR3, as DNA: TGTGCCAGCAGCCAAGTATCAGGGAACACTGAAGCTTTCTTT. Translated, it gives CASSQVSGNTEAFF.

Worth noting for this clonotype: An end of the junction does not agree with germline; a read error may underlie this. The V gene is TRBV24-1, the J gene TRBJ2-1; the D gene is possibly TRBD1 (5 bases). The CDR3 consists of 13 residues. Germline CDR1 is KGHDR and CDR2 is SFDVKD. The CDR3 nucleotides are TGTGCCACCAGTGGAGACAGCCACAATGAGCAGTCCTTC. Protein: CATSGDSHNEQSF.

This chain links TRBV14 with TRBJ2-7; D may be TRBD1 or TRBD2 (5 bases each). The CDR3 is 15 residues long. Germline V CDR1 and CDR2: SGHDN, FVKESK. Trimming stripped 5 bases from V and 0 bases from J, with 14 bases between. The CDR3 DNA reads TGTGCCAGCAGCTTAGGGGAGAAGCACTCCTACGAGCAGTACTTC. Translating gives CASSLGEKHSYEQYF. Together with reference TRBV14 and TRBJ2-7, the CDR3 gives the full variable domain: EAGVTQFPSHSVIEKGQTVTLRCDPISGHDNLYWYRRVMGKEIKFLLHFVKESKQDESGMPNNRFLAERTGGTYSTLKVQPAELEDSGVYFCASSLGEKHSYEQYFGPGTRLTVT.

Only a few counts were recorded for this clonotype. The chain combines TRBV12-3 or TRBV12-4 with TRBJ2-7; D not certain. Trimming cost V 5 bases and J 2 bases, with 13 bases left between them. The CDR3 has 14 residues. The CDR3 sequence: CASSPRYWTYEQYF. DNA for the CDR3: TGTGCCAGCAGTCCTAGATATTGGACCTACGAGCAGTACTTC.

There are a few counts of this clonotype. V and J are TRBV2 and TRBJ2-1; perhaps TRBD2 as D (5 bases). CDR1 is SNHLY and CDR2 is FYNNEI in the germline V gene. The CDR3 sequence is 12 residues long. CDR3 coding DNA: TGTACGGTACGGGGAGCTTACAATGAGCAGTTCTTC. As protein: CTVRGAYNEQFF.